This T cell receptor (beta chain) was recorded in a study of blood T cell repertoires in COVID-19. Looking at the study overall: T cells, B-cell-depleted T cells, or PBMCs provided the cDNA or gDNA that served as material.

This CDR3 comprises 15 residues. Between the trimmed V and J ends, which lost 4 bases and 0 bases, there was a span of 11 bases. The germline gives CDR1 SGDLS, CDR2 YYNGEE. Sequencing used immunoSEQ multiplex PCR; TCRdb keeps in-frame clones, though not all of them. The data show tens of thousands of clones, 70% to 80% seen once. The specimen sequenced was peripheral blood. The chain recombines TRBV9 with TRBJ2-1; D is uncertain. This receptor was taken from a man aged 65 to 79 with acute or convalescent COVID-19. The CDR3 DNA sequence: TGTGCCAGCAGCTCAACGTTGAGCTCCTACAATGAGCAGTTCTTC. Its protein is CASSSTLSSYNEQFF.